Listed below are T cell receptor beta chains from one sample, sequenced in a study of OX40 agonist ivuxolimab in advanced cancers. The protocol was immunoSEQ multiplex PCR, while the TCRdb copy is restricted to in-frame clones and leaves out a portion. The sample consists of over 30,000 clones, roughly three quarters of them appearing once. Sequenced material: CD4+ or CD8+ T cells sorted from blood, taken in a trial of the OX40 agonist ivuxolimab. The receptor set was obtained from an adult with an advanced solid tumor such as melanoma, head and neck, liver or kidney cancer. Both conserved end residues are part of each CDR3. The D gene is left open where the match is weak. For some rows the clone size is stated as once, few or many, or as a class when expanded; others skip it.

-,TRBV30,TRBJ1-4,-,CAWRLGIGYEKLFF,TGTGCCTGGAGGCTGGGCATAGGTTACGAAAAACTGTTTTTT
-,TRBV5-1,TRBJ1-1,-,CASSFLRGTEAFF,TGCGCCAGCAGCTTCCTCAGGGGTACTGAAGCTTTCTTT
-,TRBV6-5,TRBJ1-1,once,CASRPQGVNTEAFF,TGTGCCAGCAGGCCCCAGGGAGTTAACACTGAAGCTTTCTTT
-,TRBV6-1,TRBJ1-6,few,CASSVDSINSPLHF,TGTGCCAGCAGTGTGGACAGTATCAATTCACCCCTCCACTTT
-,TRBV15,TRBJ1-5,-,CATSRDSPLSNQPQHF,TGTGCCACCAGCAGAGATAGCCCCCTTAGCAATCAGCCCCAGCATTTT
TRBD1,TRBV18,TRBJ1-5,medium-sized,CASSQGTGTNQPQHF,TGTGCCAGCTCACAGGGGACAGGGACCAATCAGCCCCAGCATTTT
-,TRBV6-1,TRBJ2-7,-,CASSEAGDKGEQYF,TGTGCCAGCAGTGAGGCAGGGGATAAAGGCGAGCAGTACTTC
-,TRBV30,TRBJ1-2,few,CAWRDYNLGQNRVSRDTF,TGTGCCTGGAGGGACTATAACTTAGGACAAAACCGGGTATCACGGGACACCTTC
TRBD1,TRBV25-1,TRBJ1-1,-,CASSEGTGGIDTEAFF,TGTGCCAGCAGTGAGGGGACAGGGGGCATCGACACTGAAGCTTTCTTT
-,TRBV19,TRBJ1-2,-,CASIRTGAGGGYTF,TGTGCCAGTATCCGAACGGGGGCCGGGGGTGGCTACACCTTC
TRBD2,TRBV7-9,TRBJ2-7,-,CASSQVRLAGHYEQYF,TGTGCCAGCAGCCAAGTTAGACTAGCGGGGCATTACGAGCAGTACTTC
TRBD1,TRBV13,TRBJ1-3,-,CASSPRDRFGNTIYF,TGTGCCAGCAGCCCCCGGGACAGGTTCGGAAACACCATATATTTT
TRBD2,TRBV4-2,TRBJ2-2,few,CASSQGTSTGELFF,TGTGCCAGCAGCCAAGGGACTAGCACCGGGGAGCTGTTTTTT
-,TRBV6-5,TRBJ1-2,-,CASSSGWNYGYTF,TGTGCCAGCAGTTCCGGCTGGAACTATGGCTACACCTTC
-,TRBV2,TRBJ2-6,-,CASSRGTGANVLTF,TGTGCCAGCAGCAGGGGCACTGGGGCCAACGTCCTGACTTTC
TRBD1,TRBV5-1,TRBJ1-1,few,CASSSQTGGQLRAFF,TGCGCCAGCAGCTCTCAAACAGGGGGCCAACTTCGAGCTTTCTTT
-,TRBV7-9,TRBJ2-7,-,CASSSSGSSGLEQYF,TGTGCCAGCAGCTCCTCCGGGTCCTCGGGGCTCGAGCAGTACTTC
-,TRBV27,TRBJ1-2,-,CASRGGGRGYTF,TGTGCCAGCAGGGGCGGGGGACGCGGCTACACCTTC
-,TRBV7-8,TRBJ1-5,-,CASSLAGVSNQPQHF,TGTGCCAGCAGCTTAGCAGGGGTTTCGAATCAGCCCCAGCATTTT
-,TRBV28,TRBJ1-2,-,CASSLGVAGNYGYTF,TGTGCCAGCAGTTTGGGAGTGGCTGGGAACTATGGCTACACCTTC
-,TRBV15,TRBJ1-1,-,CATSPRGRMNTEAFF,TGTGCCACCAGCCCCCGTGGGCGGATGAACACTGAAGCTTTCTTT
-,TRBV12-5,TRBJ1-1,-,CASGLATGEFSEAFF,TGTGCTAGTGGTTTGGCCACCGGGGAGTTTTCTGAAGCTTTCTTT
-,TRBV6-6,TRBJ2-7,-,CASSSMYEQYF,TGTGCCAGCAGTTCTATGTACGAGCAGTACTTC
-,TRBV29-1,TRBJ2-7,few,CSVVQGFEQYF,TGCAGCGTAGTCCAGGGGTTCGAGCAGTACTTC
TRBD1,TRBV30,TRBJ1-1,few,CAWSVGQGDTEAFF,TGTGCCTGGAGTGTGGGACAGGGGGACACTGAAGCTTTCTTT
-,TRBV5-1,TRBJ1-1,few,CASSLAQTNTEAFF,TGCGCCAGCAGCTTGGCACAGACGAACACTGAAGCTTTCTTT
-,TRBV5-6,TRBJ2-7,-,CASSLIHGGPYEQYF,TGTGCCAGCAGCTTGATACACGGGGGTCCCTACGAGCAGTACTTC
-,TRBV7-9,TRBJ2-1,-,CASSPWVVTYNEQFF,TGTGCCAGCAGCCCCTGGGTAGTTACTTACAATGAGCAGTTCTTC
TRBD1,TRBV12-5,TRBJ2-1,-,CASAQGTGGGEQFF,TGTGCTAGTGCCCAAGGGACAGGGGGCGGTGAGCAGTTCTTC
-,TRBV7-6,TRBJ2-1,-,CASSLWTANEQFF,TGTGCCAGCAGCTTATGGACGGCAAATGAGCAGTTCTTC
-,TRBV4-2,TRBJ2-3,-,CASSQYTTDTQYF,TGTGCCAGCAGCCAATATACAACAGATACGCAGTATTTT
TRBD2,TRBV6-4,TRBJ2-7,-,CASSGLAGSYEQYF,TGTGCCAGCAGTGGACTAGCGGGATCCTACGAGCAGTACTTC
-,TRBV27,TRBJ1-1,-,CASGFYADTEAFF,TGTGCCAGCGGGTTCTATGCGGACACTGAAGCTTTCTTT
-,TRBV5-4,TRBJ2-2,few,CASGGGQVGELFF,TGTGCCAGCGGGGGGGGCCAGGTCGGGGAGCTGTTTTTT
TRBD2,TRBV5-1,TRBJ2-1,-,CASSYFTSSGGNYNEQFF,TGCGCCAGCAGCTACTTTACATCTAGCGGGGGGAACTACAATGAGCAGTTCTTC
TRBD1,TRBV28,TRBJ2-7,-,CASSRDRGPDEQYF,TGTGCCAGCAGTAGGGACAGGGGCCCTGACGAGCAGTACTTC
-,TRBV11-1,TRBJ1-1,few,CASSLRQTLNTEAFF,TGTGCCAGCAGCTTAAGACAGACCTTGAACACTGAAGCTTTCTTT
-,TRBV6-1,TRBJ2-7,once,CASSTSSSYEQYF,TGTGCCAGCTCGACGTCGAGCTCCTACGAGCAGTACTTC
-,TRBV2,TRBJ1-3,-,CASSELGRAGNTIYF,TGTGCCAGCAGTGAATTGGGGAGGGCTGGAAACACCATATATTTT
-,TRBV6-5,TRBJ2-5,once,CASSGGIRSETQYF,TGTGCCAGCAGTGGAGGGATCAGATCAGAGACCCAGTACTTC
TRBD1,TRBV5-6,TRBJ1-2,-,CASSSYRGINYGYTF,TGTGCCAGCAGCTCCTACAGGGGCATCAACTATGGCTACACCTTC
-,TRBV27,TRBJ1-2,-,CASSLSWASYGYTF,TGTGCCAGCAGTTTATCATGGGCATCCTATGGCTACACCTTC
-,TRBV29-1,TRBJ1-6,-,CSVGGGTDNSPLHF,TGCAGCGTTGGGGGGGGCACCGATAATTCACCCCTCCACTTT
-,TRBV7-9,TRBJ1-5,-,CASSLGSGSGNQPQHF,TGTGCCAGCAGCTTAGGGAGCGGGAGCGGAAATCAGCCCCAGCATTTT
-,TRBV5-1,TRBJ1-1,once,CASSLVGPEAFF,TGCGCCAGCAGCCTAGTAGGACCCGAAGCTTTCTTT
-,TRBV25-1,TRBJ2-1,once,CASSKQGVGEQFF,TGTGCCAGCAGTAAACAGGGAGTGGGTGAGCAGTTCTTC
TRBD1,TRBV14,TRBJ1-2,-,CASSLPGTGIYGYTF,TGTGCCAGCAGCCTACCCGGGACAGGGATCTATGGCTACACCTTC
-,TRBV5-4,TRBJ1-3,few,CASSPGDRPSGNTIYF,TGTGCCAGCAGCCCCGGAGACAGACCCTCTGGAAACACCATATATTTT